Listed below are T cell receptor beta chains from one sample, sequenced in a study of blood T cell repertoires in COVID-19. The method was immunoSEQ multiplex PCR; TCRdb's version includes in-frame clones alone and lacks a portion of them. The sample lists 200,000 to 300,000 clones; around 87% were seen once. Sequencing was carried out using peripheral blood. Receptors were obtained from a woman aged 30 to 39 who had recovered from COVID-19. The CDR3 runs from the conserved cysteine through the conserved F or W. A D gene is named only where the DNA matches it firmly. A clone size is listed for some rows: how often the clone was seen (once, few, many), or a class if it is expanded.

j_call v_call d_call clone_size cdr3_nt cdr3_aa
TRBJ1-2 TRBV5-1 NA NA TGCGCCAGCAGCTTGGAGGAGGGGAGCTATGGCTACACCTTC CASSLEEGSYGYTF
TRBJ2-5 TRBV5-1 TRBD2 once TGCGCCAGCAGCTTGGAACTAGCGGAAGAGACCCAGTACTTC CASSLELAEETQYF
TRBJ2-7 TRBV2 NA NA TGTGCCAGCAGTGCCCAAAGCGTAGGCTCCTACGAGCAGTACTTC CASSAQSVGSYEQYF
TRBJ2-2 TRBV11-2 TRBD1 few TGTGCCAGCAGCTCGGGACAGGGGGACACCGGGGAGCTGTTTTTT CASSSGQGDTGELFF
TRBJ2-3 TRBV27 TRBD2 NA TGTGCCAGCACCCGGGGGGGAAGCACAGATACGCAGTATTTT CASTRGGSTDTQYF
TRBJ2-5 TRBV29-1 NA NA TGCAGCGTTAGGGGCAGGGGGAGGGAGACCCAGTACTTC CSVRGRGRETQYF
TRBJ2-7 TRBV6-1 NA NA TGTGCCAGCAGTGAAGGGACAGCCTACGAGCAGTACTTC CASSEGTAYEQYF
TRBJ1-1 TRBV6-5 TRBD1 NA TGTGCCAGCAGTCAGCAGGGGGCTATGAACACTGAAGCTTTCTTT CASSQQGAMNTEAFF
TRBJ2-3 TRBV4-2 NA NA TGTGCCAGCAGCCAAGATGAGGCGGGGTTGGGGCTGAGCACAGATACGCAGTATTTT CASSQDEAGLGLSTDTQYF
TRBJ2-3 TRBV6-4 TRBD2 many TGTGCCAGCAGTGAGCTAGCGGGGGGGCCAGATACGCAGTATTTT CASSELAGGPDTQYF
TRBJ1-1 TRBV9 NA once TGTGCCAGCAGCCCAAGGGGCACCTCTGAAGCTTTCTTT CASSPRGTSEAFF
TRBJ2-2 TRBV3-1/TRBV3-2 TRBD2 NA TGTGCCAGCAGCCTCTGGACTAGCGGGGGGGCGAGGACCGGGGAGCTGTTTTTT CASSLWTSGGARTGELFF
TRBJ1-6 TRBV25-1 NA NA TGTGCCAGCAGTGAGAGTGGACCCCTCCACTTT CASSESGPLHF
TRBJ2-3 TRBV5-4 NA NA TGTGCCAGCAGCTCAAGCACAGATACGCAGTATTTT CASSSSTDTQYF
TRBJ2-1 TRBV6-1 TRBD1 NA TGTGCCAGCAGTGAAGTTAGCCTCGGACAGGTCTTC CASSEVSLGQVF
TRBJ2-4 TRBV5-4 NA NA TGTGCCAGCAGCTCCCGAGGGGGGGCCGGCAAAAACATTCAGTACTTC CASSSRGGAGKNIQYF
TRBJ1-2 TRBV27 NA NA TGTGCCAGCAGTTTCCTGGGGGCGGGCCTCTATGGCTACACCTTC CASSFLGAGLYGYTF
TRBJ1-6 TRBV6-5 NA NA TGTGCCAGCAGTTATTCGAGGGGGAATTCACCCCTCCACTTT CASSYSRGNSPLHF
TRBJ1-1 TRBV19 TRBD1 NA TGTGCCAGTACCCTACAGGGGGCCGGCACTGAAGCTTTCTTT CASTLQGAGTEAFF
TRBJ2-7 TRBV4-3 TRBD1 NA TGCGCCAGCAGCCAAGGGACAGGGGGCGCCGAGCAGTACTTC CASSQGTGGAEQYF
TRBJ1-1 TRBV7-9 NA NA TGTGCCAGCAGCAACCTACAGGGGAACACTGAAGCTTTCTTT CASSNLQGNTEAFF
TRBJ2-3 TRBV19 NA NA TGTGCCAGTAGGACTCCGGGACTTCTAACAGATACGCAGTATTTT CASRTPGLLTDTQYF
TRBJ2-1 TRBV7-2 TRBD2 NA TGTGCCAGCAGCACCAGCGGGGGGACGTTCAATGAGCAGTTCTTC CASSTSGGTFNEQFF
TRBJ2-5 TRBV5-1 NA NA TGCGCCAGCACCCAAGCACCTCAAGAGACCCAGTACTTC CASTQAPQETQYF
TRBJ2-7 TRBV6-2/TRBV6-3 TRBD2 NA TGTGCCAGCAGCCGCCTAATTATTGGGACTAGTGCCGAGCAGTACTTC CASSRLIIGTSAEQYF
TRBJ1-1 TRBV19 NA NA TGTGCCAGTGCCCAAGAGCTGACAGCCAAAAGAAGCATGAACACTGAAGCTTTCTTT CASAQELTAKRSMNTEAFF
TRBJ2-7 TRBV19 TRBD1 NA TGTGCCAGTAAGAAACAGGGGGGCTACGAGCAGTACTTC CASKKQGGYEQYF
TRBJ2-6 TRBV5-4 TRBD2 few TGTGCCAGCAGAGTTGGTGGGGGGGAGGCCGGGGCCAACGTCCTGACTTTC CASRVGGGEAGANVLTF
TRBJ2-3 TRBV6-1 NA NA TGTGCCAGCAGTGAATGGGCGCCCGATACGCAGTATTTT CASSEWAPDTQYF
TRBJ1-2 TRBV15 TRBD1 NA TGTGCCACCAGCAGAGACCGGGACAGGGGATCCGGCTACACCTTC CATSRDRDRGSGYTF